This T cell receptor (beta chain) was sequenced during a study of technical replicates of blood from a handful of donors. Generated by immunoSEQ multiplex PCR, the TCRdb table keeps only in-frame clones and is missing some. The top ten clones hold about 3.8% of a sample with more than 45,000 clones, roughly 91% of them seen once. In regard to this clone: This CDR3 is also generated by other DNA sequences in the sample.

The junction had 3 bases not matched to a gene; V was cut back by 4 bases and J by 0 bases. Germline CDR1 reads SGHRS; CDR2 reads YFSETQ. There are 15 residues in the CDR3. This sequence originates from a human donor in good health. Some clones in this sample may be carry-over from other donors' samples. The rearrangement uses TRBV5-1 and TRBJ1-2, with TRBD1 matching 10 bases. The specimen sequenced was PBMCs. CDR3 sequence (DNA): TGCGCCAGCAGCCTTGGGACAGGGGCTAACTATGGCTACACCTTC. The encoded protein is CASSLGTGANYGYTF.